This T cell receptor (beta chain) emerged from a study of blood T cell repertoires in COVID-19. Study-level background: The study drew acute and convalescent COVID-19 samples from the United States, Italy and Spain. PBMCs, B-cell-depleted T cells, or T cells were the source of the cDNA or gDNA that made up the material.

In the authors' methods: Nucleated cell counts were estimated from reference gene primer amplification. The assay was immunoSEQ multiplex PCR, and TCRdb's table has in-frame clones only and misses some. Clone size and V and J calls were adopted from that table, with D and trimming inferred from the DNA. Found here are fewer than 250,000 clones, approximately 82% of them singletons; the top ten hold around 1.9%. Per the germline V gene, CDR1 is SGHVT and CDR2 is SQSDAQ. There are 21 residues in the CDR3. V was pared by 1 base and J by 2 bases, with 30 bases between. The sample taken for sequencing was peripheral blood. The chain joins TRBV7-4 to TRBJ2-7; D is unresolved. This TCR was sampled from an elderly woman with acute or convalescent COVID-19. The CDR3 loop is CASSLGLIHSYTVTETYEQYF. CDR3 sequence (DNA): TGTGCCAGCAGCTTAGGCCTCATTCATTCATATACAGTCACAGAAACCTACGAGCAGTACTTC.